This is a list of T cell receptor beta chains from one sample in a study of T cells in Graves' hyperthyroidism and ophthalmopathy. Each CDR3 protein gets one entry after TCRdb re-called the multiplex PCR reads with MiXCR. The sample records a few hundred thousand distinct CDR3 sequences, approximately 15% being singletons. The specimen was blood. Receptor source: a woman in her thirties or forties with Graves' ophthalmopathy. The CDR3 runs from the conserved cysteine through the conserved F or W. Fields, in order: clone size, D gene, J gene, V gene, CDR3 DNA, CDR3 protein. The D gene is left open where the match is weak. Clone size is stated in some rows and not others, as once, few, many or a class when expanded.

>once|TRBD1|TRBJ1-2|TRBV6-1
TGTGCCAGCAGTGGAGTTGGGACAGGGGGAAAAGGGGATGGCTACACCTTC
CASSGVGTGGKGDGYTF
>-|-|TRBJ2-3|TRBV4-1
TGCGCCAGCAGCCAAGATAAGGACAGAGGGGTCGCAGATACGCAGTATTTT
CASSQDKDRGVADTQYF
>-|TRBD2|TRBJ2-2|TRBV4-1
TGCGCCAGCAGCCAAGCGGCGGGAGGGCCCGGGGAGCTGTTTTTT
CASSQAAGGPGELFF
>many|TRBD2|TRBJ2-1|TRBV3-1
TGTGCCAGCAGCCATACGACTAGCGGGACTAATGAGCAGTTCTTC
CASSHTTSGTNEQFF
>once|TRBD2|TRBJ2-1|TRBV9
TGTGCCAGCAGCGTAGCCCCCACACTAGCGGGAGTAGGTGAGCAGTTCTTC
CASSVAPTLAGVGEQFF
>-|TRBD2|TRBJ2-1|TRBV20-1
TGCAGTGCCAATGGGGGACCGGGACTAGTTTCATACAATGAGCAGTTCTTC
CSANGGPGLVSYNEQFF
>-|TRBD1|TRBJ1-1|TRBV6-5
TGTGCCAGCAGTTACGGCGGACAGGCGTACTCTGAAGCTTTCTTT
CASSYGGQAYSEAFF
>few|TRBD2|TRBJ2-2|TRBV6-2/TRBV6-3
TGTGCCAGCAGATATAGCGGGAGAAACACCGGGGAGCTGTTTTTT
CASRYSGRNTGELFF
>many|-|TRBJ2-6|TRBV2
TGTGCCAGCAGTCCGGGACATACCGGGGCCAACGTCCTGACTTTC
CASSPGHTGANVLTF
>few|TRBD1|TRBJ1-5|TRBV4-1
TGCGCCAGCAGCCTCCGGGACAGGAATAGCAATCAGCCCCAGCATTTT
CASSLRDRNSNQPQHF
>many|-|TRBJ2-1|TRBV2
TGTGCCAGCAGCAGAGGGACCTCGAGCTCCTACAATGAGCAGTTCTTC
CASSRGTSSSYNEQFF
>few|TRBD2|TRBJ2-1|TRBV20-1
TGCAGTGCCCCGACTAGCGGGAGACCCTACAATGAGCAGTTCTTC
CSAPTSGRPYNEQFF
>-|-|TRBJ2-1|TRBV18
TGTGCCAGCTCACCACGGGAGGGGGCTGGGTACAATGAGCAGTTCTTC
CASSPREGAGYNEQFF
>-|TRBD2|TRBJ2-1|TRBV18
TGTGCCAGCTCACCAAGAGGGCTGGGACTAGCCACCAATGAGCAGTTCTTC
CASSPRGLGLATNEQFF
>few|TRBD2|TRBJ2-5|TRBV18
TGTGCCAGCTCACCACCGGCTGCGGGAGCCACGGAGACCCAGTACTTC
CASSPPAAGATETQYF
>few|-|TRBJ1-5|TRBV19
TGTGCCAGTAGTACACAGGAAGATCAGCCCCAGCATTTT
CASSTQEDQPQHF
>few|-|TRBJ1-5|TRBV19
TGTGCCAGTACGACGACAGGCCCTAGCAATCAGCCCCAGCATTTT
CASTTTGPSNQPQHF
>few|-|TRBJ2-7|TRBV5-1
TGCGCCAGCAGCTTGGGGGGAACCCCGGGCTACGAGCAGTACTTC
CASSLGGTPGYEQYF
>few|-|TRBJ1-4|TRBV5-1
TGCGCCAGCAGCCGTGGGGCAGAGAATGAAAAACTGTTTTTT
CASSRGAENEKLFF
>many|TRBD1|TRBJ2-2|TRBV2
TGTGCCAGCAGAACGACAGGGGACACCGGGGAGCTGTTTTTT
CASRTTGDTGELFF
>-|-|TRBJ1-3|TRBV11-2
TGTGCCAGCAGCGCCTTTCGATTTGGAAACACCATATATTTT
CASSAFRFGNTIYF
>-|-|TRBJ2-4|TRBV12-3/TRBV12-4
TGTGCCAGCAGTAATAAGGAGGGTAACATTCAGTACTTC
CASSNKEGNIQYF
>-|-|TRBJ1-6|TRBV6-2/TRBV6-3
TGTGCCAGCAGTTATGGGGAAAGCTCCTATAATTCACCCCTCCACTTT
CASSYGESSYNSPLHF
>many|TRBD2|TRBJ2-3|TRBV20-1
TGCAGTGCTCGCGACTCACTAGCGGAGAGCACAGATACGCAGTATTTT
CSARDSLAESTDTQYF
>few|-|TRBJ2-5|TRBV5-6
TGTGCCAGCAGCTTGAGGCTCGGGGGTAAAGAGACCCAGTACTTC
CASSLRLGGKETQYF
>few|TRBD2|TRBJ2-3|TRBV29-1
TGCAGCGTTGAAAACCCGGGACTAGTGGGCACAGATACGCAGTATTTT
CSVENPGLVGTDTQYF
>many|TRBD1|TRBJ1-2|TRBV28
TGTGCCAGCACTTTCCGGGACAGCAATGGCTACACCTTC
CASTFRDSNGYTF